Shown below are 13 T cell receptor beta chains from a single sample sequenced in a study of T cell repertoires in cytomegalovirus infection. These receptors are not linked to any known antigen. A single record per CDR3 protein comes from TCRdb applying MiXCR to the reads. The sample comprises around 500,000 distinct CDR3 sequences, 42% of which are singletons, and around 45% rests with the top ten. Sequencing used cultured PBMCs, obtained from culture after CMV antigen stimulation. The receptor source for this set is a human donor in good health (CMV status not recorded). Some clones in this sample may be carry-over from other donors' samples.

The table lists this clonotype with a few counts. The chain couples TRBV10-3 to TRBJ2-3; D may correspond to TRBD1 or TRBD2 (5 bases each). Germline V CDR1 and CDR2: ENHRY, SYGVKD. The CDR3 is 14 residues long. The V end lost 3 bases, the J end lost 4 bases, and 11 bases lay between the germline ends. In DNA, the CDR3 is TGTGCCATCAGTGACGGGAAAGGGGCAGATACGCAGTATTTT. Translated: CAISDGKGADTQYF.

The genes are TRBV11-1 and TRBJ2-1; 10 bases map to TRBD2. From germline, CDR1 is SGHAT and CDR2 FQDESV (reference sequence). There are 15 residues in the CDR3. The V gene end was trimmed by 4 bases and the J gene end by 10 bases; junction bases not matched to a gene: 10. Written as DNA, the CDR3 is TGTGCCAGCAGCTACCTCGGCCTAGCGGGGGACGAGCAGTTCTTC. It is translated as CASSYLGLAGDEQFF. Combining the CDR3 with reference TRBV11-1 and TRBJ2-1 gives the whole variable domain EAEVAQSPRYKITEKSQAVAFWCDPISGHATLYWYRQILGQGPELLVQFQDESVVDDSQLPKDRFSAERLKGVDSTLKIQPAELGDSAMYLCASSYLGLAGDEQFFGPGTRLTVL.

The V gene is TRBV7-2, the J gene TRBJ1-4; D not resolved. CDR1 is SGHTA, CDR2 FQGNSA, per germline. V was cut by 4 bases and J by 7 bases, with 10 bases left in between. This CDR3 comprises 13 residues. The CDR3 reads CASSSTWGEKLFF. The CDR3 region has the DNA TGTGCCAGCAGCTCAACATGGGGTGAAAAACTGTTTTTT.

The chain has TRBV7-6 and TRBJ1-1; D is possibly TRBD1 (5 bases). The CDR3 runs to 13 residues. Germline values: CDR1 SGHVS, CDR2 FNYEAQ. The V gene lost 2 bases and the J gene lost 8 bases, with 12 bases spanning the gap. This chain's CDR3 is CASSLLGQEEAFF. The CDR3 DNA sequence: TGTGCCAGCAGCTTATTGGGGCAGGAGGAAGCTTTCTTT.

The gene calls are TRBV7-8 and TRBJ2-1, with 8 bases aligning to TRBD2. With V trimmed by 6 bases and J by 2 bases, 15 bases remained unmatched. CDR1 and CDR2 from the germline V gene are SGHVS and FQNEAQ. CDR3 length: 18 amino acids. CDR3 nucleotides: TGTGCCAGCAGTCCCTTGGCGGGGGGCTCCTATCCCTACAATGAGCAGTTCTTC. It yields the protein CASSPLAGGSYPYNEQFF.

The V and J genes are TRBV6-2 or TRBV6-3 and TRBJ1-5; possibly TRBD1 for D (5 bases). CDR3 length: 15 amino acids. V lost 2 bases, J lost 9 bases, and 17 bases lay in between. CDR1 and CDR2 from the germline V gene are MNHEY and SVGEGT. In DNA, the CDR3 is TGTGCCAGCAGTTACCGAGGACAATATCAATTGCCCCAGCATTTT. Protein: CASSYRGQYQLPQHF.

The count of this clonotype is one. This chain links TRBV4-3 with TRBJ2-2; D perhaps matches TRBD1 (6 bases). There are 17 residues in the CDR3. Trimming cost V 4 bases and J 2 bases, with 17 bases left between them. CDR1 and CDR2 from the germline V gene are LGHNA and YSLEER. CDR3 loop: CASSRTPGQPNTGELFF. CDR3 nucleotides: TGCGCCAGCAGCCGGACTCCGGGACAACCAAACACCGGGGAGCTGTTTTTT.

V and J are TRBV11-2 and TRBJ2-2; 9 positions agree with TRBD2. In germline, CDR1 is SGHAT, CDR2 FQNNGV. The CDR3 has 15 amino acids. V dropped 10 bases and J dropped 7; count of bases not matched to a gene: 13. The CDR3 DNA reads as TGTGCCACTAGAATCGCGGGGGGGCCCATCGGGGAGCTGTTTTTT. Its protein is CATRIAGGPIGELFF.

The chain joins TRBV7-2 to TRBJ2-3; D remains unclear. Germline V gene sequence: CDR1 SGHTA, CDR2 FQGNSA. V shed 3 bases and J shed 6 bases, with 4 bases lying between them. The length of the CDR3 is 11 residues. In nucleotides, the CDR3 is TGTGCCAGCAGCTTTTGGGATACGCAGTATTTT. As protein: CASSFWDTQYF.

V gene TRBV7-8 combines with J gene TRBJ2-4; D could derive from TRBD1 or TRBD2 (5 bases each). Trimming took off 1 base at V and 10 bases at J, with 17 bases between the two ends. In germline, CDR1 is SGHVS, CDR2 FQNEAQ. The CDR3 covers 15 residues. The CDR3 region is CASSLGPTGPEIQYF. CDR3 DNA sequence: TGTGCCAGCAGCTTAGGGCCCACGGGGCCGGAGATTCAGTACTTC.

The count of this clonotype is one. The chain combines TRBV12-3 or TRBV12-4 with TRBJ2-5; no firm D call. Between the trimmed V and J ends, which lost 3 bases and 5 bases, there was a span of 13 bases. This CDR3 region has 14 residues. In DNA form, the CDR3 reads TGTGCCAGCAGTTTGTGGGGAACGGCGGAGACCCAGTACTTC. Translated: CASSLWGTAETQYF.

The gene calls are TRBV27 and TRBJ2-7; 10 bases map to TRBD1. The V gene's germline CDR1 is MNHEY and CDR2 SMNVEV (reference sequence). The CDR3 contains 14 residues. V trimming: 6 bases; J trimming: 5 bases; junction bases outside the gene matches: 7. CDR3 sequence: CASSPGQGTNEQYF. The CDR3 DNA reads as TGTGCCAGCAGCCCGGGACAGGGGACAAACGAGCAGTACTTC.

The chain employs TRBV12-3 or TRBV12-4 and TRBJ1-1; D uncertain. V was cut by 1 base and J by 4 bases, with 7 bases left in between. This CDR3 is built from 13 residues. Written as DNA, the CDR3 is TGTGCCAGCAGTTTAGAGTTGGCCACTGAAGCTTTCTTT. This sequence encodes CASSLELATEAFF.